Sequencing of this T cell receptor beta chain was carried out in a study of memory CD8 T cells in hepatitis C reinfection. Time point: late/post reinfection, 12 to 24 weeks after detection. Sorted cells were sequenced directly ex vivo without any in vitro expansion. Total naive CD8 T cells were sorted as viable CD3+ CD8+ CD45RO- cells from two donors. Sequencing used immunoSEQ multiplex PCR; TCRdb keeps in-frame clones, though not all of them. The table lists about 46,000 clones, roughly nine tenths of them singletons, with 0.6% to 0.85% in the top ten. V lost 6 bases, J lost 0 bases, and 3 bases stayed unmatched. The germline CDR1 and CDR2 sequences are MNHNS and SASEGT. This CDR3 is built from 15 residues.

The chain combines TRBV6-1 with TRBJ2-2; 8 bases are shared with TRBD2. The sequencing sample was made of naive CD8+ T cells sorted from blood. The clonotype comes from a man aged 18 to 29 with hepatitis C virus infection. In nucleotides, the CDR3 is TGTGCCAGCAGGACTAGCGATTCGAACACCGGGGAGCTGTTTTTT. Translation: CASRTSDSNTGELFF.